This entry lists 3 T cell receptor beta chains sequenced from one sample in a study of cytomegalovirus exposure and HLA in healthy donors. 13 Jbeta primers and 60 Vbeta primers were used for the PCR. TCRdb's copy holds only in-frame clones and misses some; the assay was immunoSEQ multiplex PCR. The table shows 50,000 or so clones, with around 52% occurring only once. Sequencing used PBMCs. All receptors derive from a human donor in good health.

On this clone: Mismatch with germline at one junction end may stem from a read error. CDR3 amino acids: CSSSDQQGKLFF. CDR3 bases: TGTTCCAGCAGCGACCAACAGGGGAAACTGTTTTTT. V usage is TRBV7-9 and J usage is TRBJ1-4; TRBD1 aligns across 7 bases. In germline, CDR1 is SEHNR, CDR2 FQNEAQ (reference sequence). This CDR3 is 12 amino acids long.

The chain joins TRBV19 to TRBJ1-4, with D unclear. Between the trimmed V and J ends, which lost 6 bases and 7 bases, there was a span of 6 bases. The CDR3 runs 11 residues. The germline V gene has CDR1 LNHDA and CDR2 SQIVND (reference sequence). The CDR3: CASSPGEKLFF. CDR3 nucleotide sequence: TGTGCCAGTAGCCCGGGTGAAAAACTGTTTTTT.

The chain couples TRBV7-6 to TRBJ2-3, with D maybe TRBD1 (5 bases). V shed 8 bases and J shed 2 bases, with 17 bases lying between them. The CDR3 length is 15 residues. The V gene's germline CDR1 is SGHVS and CDR2 FNYEAQ. The CDR3 nucleotides read TGTGCCAGCGGAGCCTCCTCAGGGCACACAGATACGCAGTATTTT. It encodes CASGASSGHTDTQYF.